What follows are 18 T cell receptor beta chains derived from one specimen sequenced in a study of T cell changes during pregnancy in multiple sclerosis. Only in-frame clones appear in the TCRdb table, and some are missing; sequencing was by immunoSEQ multiplex PCR. The sample has tens of thousands of clones; approximately 93% are singletons. Specimen: peripheral blood, collected in the second trimester of pregnancy. The source is a female donor in good health, enrolled as a control in a pregnancy study.

In its sample, this clone was seen once. The genes are TRBV7-7 and TRBJ2-7; the match to TRBD1 covers 10 bases. The CDR3 has 14 amino acids. V lost 1 base, J lost 4 bases, and 1 base stayed unmatched. Germline assignment: CDR1 SSHAT and CDR2 FNYEAQ (reference sequence). CDR3 nucleotides: TGTGCCAGCAGCTTAGGACAGGGGGCGTACGAGCAGTACTTC. Amino acids: CASSLGQGAYEQYF.

V and J are TRBV19 and TRBJ1-5; tentatively, D is TRBD1 (6 bases). CDR1 LNHDA and CDR2 SQIVND come from the germline V gene (reference sequence). The CDR3 consists of 14 residues. V dropped 3 bases and J dropped 2 bases, with 8 bases sitting between them. The CDR3 DNA reads as TGTGCCAGTAGTATGGGGGCGGGCAATCAGCCCCAGCATTTT. Encoded protein: CASSMGAGNQPQHF.

The chain joins TRBV4-1 to TRBJ2-7, with unresolved D. Trimming removed 0 bases from V and 1 base from J, with 13 bases in between. The CDR3 contains 16 residues. The V gene's germline CDR1 is MGHRA and CDR2 YSYEKL. CDR3 residues: CASSQEEVVGSYEQYF. CDR3 nucleotide sequence: TGCGCCAGCAGCCAAGAAGAGGTTGTTGGTTCCTACGAGCAGTACTTC.

The J gene is TRBJ1-2, the V gene TRBV10-3; D perhaps matches TRBD1 (5 bases). V shed 2 bases and J shed 3 bases, with 10 bases lying between them. The CDR3 runs 14 residues. Germline V gene data show CDR1 as ENHRY and CDR2 as SYGVKD. CDR3 DNA sequence: TGTGCCATCAGTGAGGGACCGGGGGACTATGGCTACACCTTC. This codes for CAISEGPGDYGYTF.

This chain uses TRBV5-1 with TRBJ2-7, with D unclear. CDR3 size: 15 residues. Per the germline V gene, CDR1 is SGHRS and CDR2 is YFSETQ. Deletions cut 0 bases from V and 3 bases from J, with 13 bases between. CDR3 region: CASSLDQVEGYEQYF. The CDR3 DNA reads TGCGCCAGCAGCTTGGACCAGGTAGAAGGCTACGAGCAGTACTTC. Complete variable domain (other parts from reference TRBV5-1 and TRBJ2-7): KAGVTQTPRYLIKTRGQQVTLSCSPISGHRSVSWYQQTPGQGLQFLFEYFSETQRNKGNFPGRFSGRQFSNSRSEMNVSTLELGDSALYLCASSLDQVEGYEQYFGPGTRLTVT.

This clone has only one observation. The J gene is TRBJ2-3, the V gene TRBV14, with 8 bases aligning to TRBD1. Germline CDR1 SGHDN, CDR2 FVKESK. The length of the CDR3 is 16 residues. Trimming cost V 3 bases and J 3 bases; bases outside gene matches: 8. The DNA of the CDR3 is TGTGCCAGCAGCCACGCCAGGGGGCTTGGTACAGATACGCAGTATTTT. Protein sequence: CASSHARGLGTDTQYF.

The chain employs TRBV10-2 and TRBJ2-7, with 9 bases fitting TRBD2. Trimming removed 7 bases from V and 3 bases from J; junction bases left unmatched: 10. Germline CDR1 and CDR2: WSHSY and SAAADI. The CDR3 spans 15 residues. The CDR3 region has the DNA TGCGCCAGCACCATCCAGATTAGCGGGAGCTACGAGCAGTACTTC. Its translation: CASTIQISGSYEQYF.

V gene TRBV2 combines with J gene TRBJ1-5; 7 nucleotides align to TRBD1. The CDR3 has 14 amino acids. Trimming cost V 6 bases and J 0 bases; bases outside gene matches: 2. Germline V gives CDR1 SNHLY, CDR2 FYNNEI. The CDR3 nucleotides read TGTGCCAGCAGACAGGGGTATAGCAATCAGCCCCAGCATTTT. Amino acids: CASRQGYSNQPQHF.

A few counts support this clone. The CDR3 coding sequence is TGTGCCAGCAGCTTAGCCACGGGACTAGCGGGAGTAGCAGATACGCAGTATTTT. Translated, it gives CASSLATGLAGVADTQYF. The J gene is TRBJ2-3, the V gene TRBV7-6; 14 bases are shared with TRBD2. Germline V gene lookup returns CDR1 SGHVS and CDR2 FNYEAQ. The V and J ends lost 0 bases and 4 bases, in that order; junction bases with no gene match: 6. The CDR3 is made up of 18 amino acids.

J is TRBJ2-5 and V is TRBV9; unclear D gene. CDR1 and CDR2 from the germline V gene are SGDLS and YYNGEE. CDR3 size: 11 residues. The V gene lost 3 bases and the J gene lost 5 bases, with 5 bases spanning the gap. CDR3 amino acids: CASSASETQYF. The CDR3, as DNA: TGTGCCAGCAGCGCCTCGGAGACCCAGTACTTC.

The chain uses TRBV2 and TRBJ1-5, with 9 bases fitting TRBD1. The CDR3 loop spans 15 amino acids. J was trimmed by 6 bases and V by 5 bases; bases with no gene match: 8. Germline V gene data show CDR1 as SNHLY and CDR2 as FYNNEI. The DNA of the CDR3 is TGTGCCAGCAGTCCGGACAGGGGCGGGGGTCAGCCCCAGCATTTT. Translated: CASSPDRGGGQPQHF.

This chain uses TRBV6-1 with TRBJ2-1; D is perhaps TRBD1 (5 bases). Germline loops: CDR1 MNHNS, CDR2 SASEGT. This CDR3 region has 16 residues. V lost 2 bases to trimming and J lost 0 bases, with 11 bases between them. DNA for the CDR3: TGTGCCAGCAGTGAACAGGGTCCTCTCTCCTACAATGAGCAGTTCTTC. This gives the protein CASSEQGPLSYNEQFF.

The rearrangement uses TRBV11-2 and TRBJ1-3; no definite D call. CDR1 SGHAT and CDR2 FQNNGV come from the germline V gene. Trimming removed 0 bases at V and 0 bases at J, with 6 bases between. CDR3 length equals 15 residues. The CDR3, as DNA: TGTGCCAGCAGCTTAGAACTCGGCTCTGGAAACACCATATATTTT. It specifies CASSLELGSGNTIYF. The entire variable domain, with the rest obtained from reference TRBV11-2 and TRBJ1-3, is as follows: EAGVAQSPRYKIIEKRQSVAFWCNPISGHATLYWYQQILGQGPKLLIQFQNNGVVDDSQLPKDRFSAERLKGVDSTLKIQPAKLEDSAVYLCASSLELGSGNTIYFGEGSWLTVV.

The chain links TRBV10-3 to TRBJ2-6, with D maybe TRBD2 (5 bases). The V end was cut by 0 bases, the J end by 3 bases, with 9 bases between. The CDR3 spans 16 residues. The germline CDR1 and CDR2 sequences are ENHRY and SYGVKD. The CDR3 protein is CAISESGVDGANVLTF. The CDR3 DNA reads TGTGCCATCAGTGAGTCGGGAGTGGATGGGGCCAACGTCCTGACTTTC.

The chain uses TRBV5-1 and TRBJ2-1; TRBD2 is a possible D gene (7 bases). This CDR3 spans 19 amino acids. Germline V gene data show CDR1 as SGHRS and CDR2 as YFSETQ. V lost 3 bases and J 3 bases, leaving 25 bases between the germline ends. CDR3 bases: TGCGCCAGCAGCTCACTTCGGACAGTGCTAGCGGATATCTACAATGAGCAGTTCTTC. This gives the protein CASSSLRTVLADIYNEQFF.

This clone was observed a single time. This sequence joins TRBV2 and TRBJ2-7, with 13 bases lining up with TRBD2. V gave up 7 bases and J gave up 10 bases; unmatched junction bases: 7. The CDR3 has 13 amino acids. Looked up from germline, CDR1 is SNHLY and CDR2 is FYNNEI. The CDR3 DNA sequence: TGTGCCAGCACCCAGGGGACTAGCGGGAAACAGTACTTC. Protein: CASTQGTSGKQYF.

V is TRBV10-2 and J is TRBJ1-3; D gene unclear. The CDR3 totals 20 residues. Trimming cost V 3 bases and J 0 bases, with 24 bases left between them. Germline V gives CDR1 WSHSY, CDR2 SAAADI. The DNA of the CDR3 is TGCGCCAGCAGTGATGCCACTATAACGGCGGACGGACTCTCTGGAAACACCATATATTTT. Protein product: CASSDATITADGLSGNTIYF.

The rearrangement links TRBV9 to TRBJ1-3; no clear D. The CDR3 is 15 amino acids. V lost 4 bases, J lost 0 bases, and 11 bases lay in between. Germline CDR1 is SGDLS and CDR2 is YYNGEE. The DNA of the CDR3 is TGTGCCAGCAGCTTAACTCTAAACTCTGGAAACACCATATATTTT. Residues: CASSLTLNSGNTIYF.